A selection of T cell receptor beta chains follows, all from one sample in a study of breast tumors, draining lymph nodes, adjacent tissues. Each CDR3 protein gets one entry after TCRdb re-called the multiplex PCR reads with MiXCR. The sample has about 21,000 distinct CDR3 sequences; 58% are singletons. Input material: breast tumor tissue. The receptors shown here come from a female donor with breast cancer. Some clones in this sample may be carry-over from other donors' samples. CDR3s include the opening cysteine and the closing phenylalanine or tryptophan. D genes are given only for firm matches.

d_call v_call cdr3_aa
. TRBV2 CASSPGMTYNEQFF
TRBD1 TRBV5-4 CASSPGTGYHEQFF
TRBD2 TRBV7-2 CASSLVAGATDTQYF
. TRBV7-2 CASSPLGLHYEQYF
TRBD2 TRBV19 CASSIAGGITDTQYF
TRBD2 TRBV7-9 CASSHSTSGNEQFF
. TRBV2 CASSERNEQFF
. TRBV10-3 CAIGRLNSPLHF
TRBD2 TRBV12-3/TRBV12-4 CASGTSGINEQFF
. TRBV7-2 CASSSGHSIGTQYF
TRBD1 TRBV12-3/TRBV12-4 CASSDAGTGLSYEQYF
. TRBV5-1 CASSLSNSHEQYF
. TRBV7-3 CASSLESSYEQYF
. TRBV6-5 CASSYSGGFTEAFF
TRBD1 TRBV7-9 CASSKRQGVSGNTIYF
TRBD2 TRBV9 CASSLGLEGETQSF
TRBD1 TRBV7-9 CASSSGQGFNYGYTF
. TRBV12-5 CASGLRQGFTGELFF
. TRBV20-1 CSARDGGEIYNSPLHF
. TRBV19 CASSSSSEKYNEQFF
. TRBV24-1 CAAGHWGNQPQHF